This T cell receptor (beta chain) was sequenced in a study of CD4 T cells in relation to SARS-CoV-2 and coronaviruses. Study details: PBMCs were cultured with antigen for roughly 9 days before TCR beta sequencing.

Per the germline V gene, CDR1 is SGHNT and CDR2 is YYREEE (reference sequence). This CDR3 is 15 amino acids long. Trimming took 1 base from V and 0 from J, leaving 8 bases between them. Turning to this clone: The antigen remains unidentified.

Using immunoSEQ multiplex PCR, the repertoire was profiled, and TCRdb retains in-frame clones only, with some absent. This repertoire shows 20,000 to 30,000 clones, approximately 82% found once; its top ten account for 29%. CD4+ T cells from unexposed donors were obtained before the COVID-19 pandemic (2011-2018). The cells were cultured for 9 to 11 days before CD4+ T cells were isolated. This receptor was obtained from a human donor in good health. V usage is TRBV5-4 and J usage is TRBJ2-1, with D perhaps matching TRBD2 (6 bases). Material: CD4+ T cells from PBMCs, cultured in vitro. The CDR3 DNA is TGTGCCAGCAGCTTGCTCGGGAGCTCCTACAATGAGCAGTTCTTC. Translated, it gives CASSLLGSSYNEQFF.